The clone carrying this T cell receptor beta chain was seen a handful of times. Antigen unknown. This specimen comes from a study of T cells after yellow fever vaccination. Points from the study as a whole: Compared with primary, the secondary response was weaker and peaked at day 5, not 15.

It was through 5'RACE template switching that TCR cDNA was made, with a universal primer site and UMIs added. TCRdb re-analysed the 5' RACE reads in MiXCR, keeping a single row per CDR3 protein. The sample consists of 500,000 to 550,000 distinct CDR3 sequences, about a fifth of them appearing once. The CDR3 is 15 amino acids. Trimming took off 4 bases at V and 4 bases at J, with 17 bases between the two ends. Germline CDR1 is SGDLS and CDR2 is YYNGEE. The sample was PBMCs, taken roughly 20 days after the first yellow fever vaccination. The origin of this receptor is a man younger than 30 who received the YFV17D yellow fever vaccine. The rearrangement joins TRBV9 to TRBJ1-1; possible D gene TRBD1, 5 bases. CDR3 protein: CASSPWSRESTEAFF. Written as DNA, the CDR3 is TGTGCCAGCAGCCCATGGAGCAGGGAAAGCACTGAAGCTTTCTTT.